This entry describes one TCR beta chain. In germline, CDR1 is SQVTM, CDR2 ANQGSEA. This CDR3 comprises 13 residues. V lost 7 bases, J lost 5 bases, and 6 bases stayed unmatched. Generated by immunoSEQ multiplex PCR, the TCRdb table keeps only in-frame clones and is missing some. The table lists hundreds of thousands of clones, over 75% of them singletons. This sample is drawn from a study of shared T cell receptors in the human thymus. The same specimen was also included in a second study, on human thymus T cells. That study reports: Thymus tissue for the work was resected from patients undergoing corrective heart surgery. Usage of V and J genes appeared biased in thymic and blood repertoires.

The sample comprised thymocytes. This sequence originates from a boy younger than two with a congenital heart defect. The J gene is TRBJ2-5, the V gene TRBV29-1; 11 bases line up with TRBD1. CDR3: CSGGQGAGETQYF. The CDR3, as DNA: TGCAGCGGCGGACAGGGGGCAGGGGAGACCCAGTACTTC. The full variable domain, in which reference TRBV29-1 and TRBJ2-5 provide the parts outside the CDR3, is SAVISQKPSRDICQRGTSLTIQCQVDSQVTMMFWYRQQPGQSLTLIATANQGSEATYESGFVIDKFPISRPNLTFSTLTVSNMSPEDSSIYLCSGGQGAGETQYFGPGTRLLVL.